This T cell receptor beta chain was retrieved from a study of chemoradiotherapy in HPV16-positive cancers. Trimming pared 1 base from V and 5 bases from J, leaving 13 bases between. Germline-derived CDR1 and CDR2 are SGHTA and FQGNSA. This CDR3 is built from 15 residues. The data were produced by immunoSEQ multiplex PCR, yet TCRdb's version contains in-frame clones alone and is incomplete. This sample has over 30,000 clones; around 80% occur once, and the top ten carry 3.5% to 4.5%. This sample comprised blood, obtained from a patient who underwent chemoradiotherapy. This TCR was sampled from a human donor with HPV-associated anogenital cancer. This chain connects TRBV7-2 to TRBJ2-3, with D possibly TRBD2 on 5 matching bases. CDR3 DNA: TGTGCCAGCAGCTTAGGCGGCGCGGGTGGAGATACGCAGTATTTT. This translates into CASSLGGAGGDTQYF.